This TCR beta chain was captured in a study of beta chain features in type 1 diabetes. Study-level background: On cell yields, gender and age, patients and healthy donors were similar.

This CDR3 spans 10 amino acids. Germline CDR1 DFQATT, CDR2 SNEGSKA (reference sequence). V shed 4 bases and J shed 10 bases, with 10 bases lying between them. The investigators reverse transcribed all of the isolated RNA, so they sequenced expressed TCRB transcripts. Method: immunoSEQ multiplex PCR; TCRdb's copy keeps in-frame clones and lacks some. The sample includes roughly 350,000 clones, 9.6% of them seen just once. Study conclusions and caveats: TCRB CDR3 length was moderately but significantly reduced in all four CD4+ subsets of Type 1 diabetes patients. Type 1 diabetes patients showed fewer insertions and more deletions at VDJ junctions. For TCRB rearrangement, an influence of HLA type remained unresolved here.

This clone was detected a few times. Its specificity is unknown. Sequenced input: central memory CD4+ T cells from blood. The chain carries TRBV20-1 and TRBJ1-1; D possibly corresponds to TRBD1 (5 bases). The receptor comes from a man in his thirties or forties with type 1 diabetes. CDR3 sequence (DNA): TGCAGTGCTATGGACATCCGAGCTTTCTTT. It codes for CSAMDIRAFF.